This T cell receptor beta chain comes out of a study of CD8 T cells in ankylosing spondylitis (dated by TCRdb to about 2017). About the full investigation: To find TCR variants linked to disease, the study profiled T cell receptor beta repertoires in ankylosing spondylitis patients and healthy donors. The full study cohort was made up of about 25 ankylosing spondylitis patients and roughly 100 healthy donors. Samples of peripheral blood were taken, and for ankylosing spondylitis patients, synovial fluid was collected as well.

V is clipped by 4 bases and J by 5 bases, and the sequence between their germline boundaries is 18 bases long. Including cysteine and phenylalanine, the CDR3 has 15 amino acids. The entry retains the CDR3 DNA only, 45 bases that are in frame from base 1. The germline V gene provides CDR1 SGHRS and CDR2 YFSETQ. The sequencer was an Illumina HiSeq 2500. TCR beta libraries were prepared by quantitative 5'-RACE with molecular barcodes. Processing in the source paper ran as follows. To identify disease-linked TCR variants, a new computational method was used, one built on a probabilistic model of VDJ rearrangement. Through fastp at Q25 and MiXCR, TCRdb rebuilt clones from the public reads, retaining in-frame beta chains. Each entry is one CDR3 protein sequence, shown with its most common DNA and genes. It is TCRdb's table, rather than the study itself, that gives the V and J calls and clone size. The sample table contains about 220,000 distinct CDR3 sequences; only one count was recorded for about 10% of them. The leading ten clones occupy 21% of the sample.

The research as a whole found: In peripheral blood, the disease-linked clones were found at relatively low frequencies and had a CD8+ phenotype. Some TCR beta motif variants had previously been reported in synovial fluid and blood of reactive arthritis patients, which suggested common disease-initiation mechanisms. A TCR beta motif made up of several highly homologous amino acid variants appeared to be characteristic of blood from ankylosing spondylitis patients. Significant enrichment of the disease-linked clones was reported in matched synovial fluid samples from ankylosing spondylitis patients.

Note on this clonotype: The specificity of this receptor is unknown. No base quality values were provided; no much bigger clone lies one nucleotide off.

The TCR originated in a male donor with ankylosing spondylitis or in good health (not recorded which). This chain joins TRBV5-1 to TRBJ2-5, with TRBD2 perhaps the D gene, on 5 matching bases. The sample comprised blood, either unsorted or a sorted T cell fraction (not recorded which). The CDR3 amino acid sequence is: CASSPTPRTGETQYF. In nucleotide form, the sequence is TGCGCCAGCAGCCCGACGCCCCGGACTGGGGAGACCCAGTACTTC.